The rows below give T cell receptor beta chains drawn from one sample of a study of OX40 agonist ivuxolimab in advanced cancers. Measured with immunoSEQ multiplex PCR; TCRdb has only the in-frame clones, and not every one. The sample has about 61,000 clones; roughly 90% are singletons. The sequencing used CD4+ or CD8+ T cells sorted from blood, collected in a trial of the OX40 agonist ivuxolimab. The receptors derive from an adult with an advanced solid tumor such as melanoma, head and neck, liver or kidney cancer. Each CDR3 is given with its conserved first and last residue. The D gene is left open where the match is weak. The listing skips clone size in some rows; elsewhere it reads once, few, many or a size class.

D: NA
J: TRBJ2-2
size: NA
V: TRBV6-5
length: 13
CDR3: CASSYSRTGELFF
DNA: TGTGCCAGCAGTTACTCGCGCACCGGGGAGCTGTTTTTT

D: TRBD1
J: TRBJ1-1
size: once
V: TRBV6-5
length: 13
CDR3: CATLGVTGEEAFF
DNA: TGTGCCACCCTGGGGGTGACAGGGGAAGAAGCTTTCTTT

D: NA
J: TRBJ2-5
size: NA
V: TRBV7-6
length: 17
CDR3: CASSPNQPRDPGETQYF
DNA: TGTGCCAGCAGCCCCAATCAACCCCGGGACCCAGGGGAGACCCAGTACTTC

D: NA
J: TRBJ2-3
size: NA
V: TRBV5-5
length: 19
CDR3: CASSPRPPDWSTSTDTQYF
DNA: TGTGCCAGCAGCCCCCGGCCACCAGACTGGTCTACTAGCACAGATACGCAGTATTTT

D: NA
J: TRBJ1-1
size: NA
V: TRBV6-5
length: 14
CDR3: CASSYGFGNTEAFF
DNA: TGTGCCAGCAGTTATGGGTTCGGGAACACTGAAGCTTTCTTT

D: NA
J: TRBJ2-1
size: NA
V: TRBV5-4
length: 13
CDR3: CASSLWAFNEQFF
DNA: TGTGCCAGCAGCTTGTGGGCCTTCAATGAGCAGTTCTTC

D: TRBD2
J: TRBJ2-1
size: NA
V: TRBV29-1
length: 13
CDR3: CSVRGLVDNEQFF
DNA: TGCAGCGTTAGGGGACTAGTTGACAATGAGCAGTTCTTC

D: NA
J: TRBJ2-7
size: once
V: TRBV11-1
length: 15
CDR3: CASSLLGGLSYEQYF
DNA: TGTGCCAGCAGCTTACTCGGGGGCCTGTCCTACGAGCAGTACTTC

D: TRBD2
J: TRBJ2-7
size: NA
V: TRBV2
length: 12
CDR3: CAATSQDYEQYF
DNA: TGTGCCGCGACTAGCCAGGACTACGAGCAGTACTTC

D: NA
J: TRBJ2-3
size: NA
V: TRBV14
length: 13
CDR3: CASSQDRRDTQYF
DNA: TGTGCCAGCAGTCAAGATCGGCGAGATACGCAGTATTTT

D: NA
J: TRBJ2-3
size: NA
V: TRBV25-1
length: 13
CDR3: CASSEWSTDTQYF
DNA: TGTGCCAGCAGTGAATGGAGCACAGATACGCAGTATTTT

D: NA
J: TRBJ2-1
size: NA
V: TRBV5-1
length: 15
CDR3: CASREGSVSYNEQFF
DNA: TGCGCCAGCAGAGAAGGAAGCGTCTCCTACAATGAGCAGTTCTTC

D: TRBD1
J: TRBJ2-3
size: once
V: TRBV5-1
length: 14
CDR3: CASKNRGDPDTQYF
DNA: TGCGCCAGCAAAAACAGGGGGGACCCAGATACGCAGTATTTT

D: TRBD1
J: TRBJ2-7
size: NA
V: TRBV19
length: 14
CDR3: CASSPGQESDEQYF
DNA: TGTGCCAGTAGTCCGGGACAGGAGTCCGACGAGCAGTACTTC

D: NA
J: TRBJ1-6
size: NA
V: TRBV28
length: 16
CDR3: CASSFRRGSVDSPLHF
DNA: TGTGCCAGCAGTTTTAGAAGGGGATCGGTTGATTCACCCCTCCACTTT

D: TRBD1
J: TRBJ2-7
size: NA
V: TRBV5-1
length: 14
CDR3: CASSFDRDLYEQYF
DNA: TGCGCCAGCAGCTTTGACAGGGACCTCTACGAGCAGTACTTC

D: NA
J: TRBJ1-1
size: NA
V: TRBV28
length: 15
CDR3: CASSLLPNRNTEAFF
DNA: TGTGCCAGCAGTCTCCTACCCAACAGGAACACTGAAGCTTTCTTT

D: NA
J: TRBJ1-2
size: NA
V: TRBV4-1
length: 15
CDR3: CASSQGMEYNYGYTF
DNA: TGCGCCAGCAGCCAAGGTATGGAGTATAACTATGGCTACACCTTC

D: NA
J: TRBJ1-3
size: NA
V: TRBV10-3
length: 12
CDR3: CAISELVNTIYF
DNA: TGTGCCATCAGTGAGCTCGTAAACACCATATATTTT

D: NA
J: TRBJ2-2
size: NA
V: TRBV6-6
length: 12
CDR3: CASGTNTGELFF
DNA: TGTGCCAGCGGGACCAACACCGGGGAGCTGTTTTTT

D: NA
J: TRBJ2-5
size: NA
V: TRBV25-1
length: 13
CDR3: CASSDTEQETQYF
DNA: TGTGCCAGCAGTGATACGGAACAAGAGACCCAGTACTTC

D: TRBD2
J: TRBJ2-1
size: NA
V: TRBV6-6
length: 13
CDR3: CASINSGGNEQFF
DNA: TGTGCCAGCATCAACTCGGGGGGGAATGAGCAGTTCTTC

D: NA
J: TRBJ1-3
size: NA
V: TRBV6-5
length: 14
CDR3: CAAAGTSSGNTIYF
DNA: TGTGCCGCCGCAGGGACCAGCTCTGGAAACACCATATATTTT

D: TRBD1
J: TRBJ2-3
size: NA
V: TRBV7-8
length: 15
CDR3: CASSSWQQGTATQYF
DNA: TGTGCCAGCAGCTCCTGGCAACAGGGGACCGCTACGCAGTATTTT

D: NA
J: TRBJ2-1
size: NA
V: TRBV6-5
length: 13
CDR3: CASSYRAYNEQFF
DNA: TGTGCCAGCAGTTACCGGGCTTACAATGAGCAGTTCTTC

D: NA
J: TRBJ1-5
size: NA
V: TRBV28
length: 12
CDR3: CACARDDQPQHF
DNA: TGTGCCTGTGCCCGAGATGATCAGCCCCAGCATTTT

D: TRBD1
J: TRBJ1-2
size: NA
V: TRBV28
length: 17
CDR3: CASSRRLGDRSNYGYTF
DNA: TGTGCCAGCAGTCGCCGCCTAGGGGACAGATCTAACTATGGCTACACCTTC

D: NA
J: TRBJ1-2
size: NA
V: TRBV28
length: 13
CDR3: CASSLETRYGYTF
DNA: TGTGCCAGCAGTTTAGAGACACGCTATGGCTACACCTTC

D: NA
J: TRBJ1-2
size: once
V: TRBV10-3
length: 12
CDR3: CAISRQRDGYTF
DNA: TGTGCCATCAGTCGACAGCGGGATGGCTACACCTTC

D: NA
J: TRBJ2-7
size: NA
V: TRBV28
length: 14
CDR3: CASSLGGEGYEQYF
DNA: TGTGCCAGCAGCTTGGGGGGCGAGGGCTACGAGCAGTACTTC

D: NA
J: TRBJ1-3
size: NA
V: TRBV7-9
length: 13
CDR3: CASSSGAGNTIYF
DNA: TGTGCCAGCAGCTCAGGGGCTGGAAACACCATATATTTT

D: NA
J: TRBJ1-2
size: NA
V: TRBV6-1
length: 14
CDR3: CASRRWEGFDGYTF
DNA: TGTGCCAGCCGACGCTGGGAGGGATTCGATGGCTACACCTTC

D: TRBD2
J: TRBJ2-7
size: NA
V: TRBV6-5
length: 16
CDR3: CASSYRARGGTYEQYF
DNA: TGTGCCAGCAGTTACAGGGCTCGCGGGGGGACCTACGAGCAGTACTTC

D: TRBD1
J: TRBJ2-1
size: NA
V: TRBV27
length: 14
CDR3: CASSAGTGHNEQFF
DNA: TGTGCCAGCAGTGCCGGGACAGGGCACAATGAGCAGTTCTTC

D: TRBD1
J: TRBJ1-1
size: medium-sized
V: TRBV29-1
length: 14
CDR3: CSVEAWDRGPEAFF
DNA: TGCAGCGTTGAAGCGTGGGACAGGGGGCCTGAAGCTTTCTTT

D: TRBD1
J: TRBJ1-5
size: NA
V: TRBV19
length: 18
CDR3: CASSIDLETGNINQPQHF
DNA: TGTGCCAGTAGTATAGATCTCGAGACAGGGAATATCAATCAGCCCCAGCATTTT